These T cell receptor beta chains were read from a single sample in a study of shared clonotypes between healthy human individuals. Libraries were prepared by immunoSEQ multiplex PCR; TCRdb keeps only in-frame clonotypes and omits some of them. This table holds about 510,000 clones, roughly 79% found once. Sample: PBMCs. Receptors were obtained from a middle-aged woman in good health. Some clones in this sample may be carry-over from other donors' samples. CDR3s include the opening cysteine and the closing phenylalanine or tryptophan. Each record gives: J gene, clone size, D gene, V gene, CDR3 DNA, CDR3 protein. D genes are given only for firm matches. The size entry is marked missing in some rows and otherwise reads once, few, many or a size class.

>TRBJ2-5|.|TRBD2|TRBV7-9
TGTGCCAGCAGCTCGTTAGCGGGAGTCCAAGAGACCCAGTACTTC
CASSSLAGVQETQYF
>TRBJ2-7|.|.|TRBV7-2
TGTGCCAGCAGCCCGACACGGAGTAGCTCCTACGAGCAGTACTTC
CASSPTRSSSYEQYF
>TRBJ2-4|.|.|TRBV7-2
TGTGCCAGCAGCTTTTTAGCAGGAGCCAAAAACATTCAGTACTTC
CASSFLAGAKNIQYF
>TRBJ2-1|many|.|TRBV7-6
TGTGCCAGCAGCGCGTGGGGGAGTGACAATGAGCAGTTCTTC
CASSAWGSDNEQFF
>TRBJ1-3|.|TRBD1|TRBV28
TGTGCCAGCGGAAACAGGGGGACAGGAAACACCATATATTTT
CASGNRGTGNTIYF
>TRBJ2-7|once|TRBD2|TRBV27
TGTGCCAGCAGTGTTCTAGCGGATGGCTCCTACGAGCAGTACTTC
CASSVLADGSYEQYF
>TRBJ2-3|few|.|TRBV5-1
TGCGCCAGCAGCTTGTTCGGGGGCCGAGGAAGCACAGATACGCAGTATTTT
CASSLFGGRGSTDTQYF
>TRBJ1-2|.|.|TRBV19
TGTGCCAGTAGCCTTCACTCACAACGTAGCAATAACTATGGCTACACCTTC
CASSLHSQRSNNYGYTF
>TRBJ2-5|.|TRBD1|TRBV5-8
TGTGCCAGCAGCCCTACCGGGACAGGGGGACAAGAGACCCAGTACTTC
CASSPTGTGGQETQYF
>TRBJ1-1|.|.|TRBV5-5
TGTGCCAGCAGCTTAGACAGCTCGAACACTGAAGCTTTCTTT
CASSLDSSNTEAFF
>TRBJ1-5|.|.|TRBV7-2
TGTGCCAGCAGCGGGAGGGAGGGTCAGCCCCAGCATTTT
CASSGREGQPQHF
>TRBJ2-5|.|TRBD2|TRBV2
TGTGCCAGCATCGGAGGACTAGCGGGGATGGAGACCCAGTACTTC
CASIGGLAGMETQYF
>TRBJ2-7|once|TRBD2|TRBV10-3
TGTGCCATCAGTGAGTCGACCCTAGCGGGAATCCACGAGCAGTACTTC
CAISESTLAGIHEQYF
>TRBJ1-1|.|TRBD1|TRBV2
TGTGCCAGCAGGGGACAGAGAAGGAACACTGAAGCTTTCTTT
CASRGQRRNTEAFF
>TRBJ1-6|.|.|TRBV5-1
TGCGCCAGCAGCTTGGCCTCCGGGACGGCGAGCTCCTATAATTCACCCCTCCACTTT
CASSLASGTASSYNSPLHF
>TRBJ2-5|.|TRBD2|TRBV10-2
TGCGCCAGTAGCCTAGCGGGAGGCGAGACCCAGTACTTC
CASSLAGGETQYF
>TRBJ2-1|once|.|TRBV9
TGTGCCAGCAGCGTAGAAACTAATGAGCAGTTCTTC
CASSVETNEQFF
>TRBJ2-1|.|TRBD2|TRBV6-6
TGTGCCAGCAAACCCCCCGGGGCGGGAGGACCGGTTGAGCAGTTCTTC
CASKPPGAGGPVEQFF
>TRBJ1-2|.|TRBD1|TRBV19
TGTGCCAGTAGTATGGGGACAGGGATTGACTATGGCTACACCTTC
CASSMGTGIDYGYTF
>TRBJ2-7|.|TRBD2|TRBV28
TGTGCCAGCAGTTGGCTAGCGGGGAGCTCCTACGAGCAGTACTTC
CASSWLAGSSYEQYF
>TRBJ1-5|once|.|TRBV19
TGTGCCAGTAGTATTCTGGGAAGTGATCAGCCCCAGCATTTT
CASSILGSDQPQHF
>TRBJ2-1|.|.|TRBV28
TGTGCCAGCAGTTCCTTCTCGACTATGTCTGAGCAGTTCTTC
CASSSFSTMSEQFF
>TRBJ1-5|few|.|TRBV30
TGTGCCTGGAGCCGTTATATTGGGGAAAGGGGTCAGCCCCAGCATTTT
CAWSRYIGERGQPQHF
>TRBJ2-5|.|TRBD2|TRBV2
TGTGCCAGCTTTAAGCGGGAGTCGATTACGGAGACCCAGTACTTC
CASFKRESITETQYF
>TRBJ1-5|.|.|TRBV5-1
TGCGCCAGCAGCTCCGGTGGGCACAATCAGCCCCAGCATTTT
CASSSGGHNQPQHF
>TRBJ2-1|once|TRBD1|TRBV10-2
TGCGCCAGCAGAAGAGCCCGGGACAGGGGGTCCTACAATGAGCAGTTCTTC
CASRRARDRGSYNEQFF
>TRBJ1-5|.|.|TRBV28
TGTGCCAGCAGCCTCGATCCGAGCAATCAGCCCCAGCATTTT
CASSLDPSNQPQHF